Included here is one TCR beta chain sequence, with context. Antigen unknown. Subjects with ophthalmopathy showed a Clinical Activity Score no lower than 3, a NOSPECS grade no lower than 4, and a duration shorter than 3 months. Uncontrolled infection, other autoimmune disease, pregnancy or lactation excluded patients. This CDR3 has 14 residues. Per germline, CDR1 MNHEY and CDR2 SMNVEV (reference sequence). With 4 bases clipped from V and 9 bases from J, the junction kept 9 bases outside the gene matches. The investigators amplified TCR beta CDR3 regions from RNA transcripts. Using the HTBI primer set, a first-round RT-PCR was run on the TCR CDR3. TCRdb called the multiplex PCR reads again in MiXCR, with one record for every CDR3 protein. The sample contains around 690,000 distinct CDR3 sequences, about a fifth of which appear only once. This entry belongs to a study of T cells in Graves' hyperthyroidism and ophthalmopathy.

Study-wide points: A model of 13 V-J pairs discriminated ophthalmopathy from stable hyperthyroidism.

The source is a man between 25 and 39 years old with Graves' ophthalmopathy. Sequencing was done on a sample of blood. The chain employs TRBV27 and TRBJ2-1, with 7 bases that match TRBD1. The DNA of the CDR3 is TGTGCCAGCAGTTGGGGGACAGCCGACGGTGAGCAGTTCTTC. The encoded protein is CASSWGTADGEQFF.